This TCR beta chain was documented in a study of cytomegalovirus exposure and HLA in healthy donors listed by TCRdb under 2017. Regarding the study in general: An earlier analysis of around 600 of the donors reported more than 250 Gb of sequence data and roughly 110 million unique TCR beta sequences from 150 million to 200 million T cells. Along with the approximately 700-subject first cohort, a separate validation cohort of 120 different subjects was used. The T cell repertoires of 666 subjects were profiled by immunosequencing and related to cytomegalovirus serostatus. Typing coverage varied by locus: roughly 620-640 donors for A, B, C, DRB1 and DQB1; some 520 for DQA1; over 600 for DPA1; about 450 for DPB1. A later analysis re-examined previously published TCR beta repertoires from hundreds of donors and added high-resolution HLA genotyping to investigate patterns of TCR occurrence. In the later analysis, no new phenotypic data were used to find candidate immune exposures; instead, reliance was placed on TCR beta sequences and their occurrence across donors. Among about 370 genotyped donors of the cohort, an average of around 250,000 unique TCR beta nucleotide sequences was sequenced per donor, of which about 19% were non-productive. Every discovery cohort repertoire had been produced on one sequencing platform. HLA typing included class I and class II loci at four-digit resolution. To decide whether each TCR beta V gene segment behaved as functional or pseudogenic, an earlier analysis of some 600 of the donors relied on high-throughput TCR beta sequencing. About 5 DR-DQ haplotypes were handled as single units for association and clustering, since linkage in the cohort was strong. The study aimed to test whether signatures of past pathogen exposure could be identified by cataloging public T cell receptors. A later genetic analysis used genome-wide SNP genotypes for about three fifths of the 666 donors, treating that subset as a discovery cohort. High-throughput TCR immunosequencing, statistical association of individual TCRs with disease status, and machine learning were combined to predict cytomegalovirus infection status. Of the 300 to 400 genotyped donors, 81% fell in the genetic ancestry cluster associated with self-reported Caucasian donors. Roughly 300 gigabases of sequencing data and around 80 million unique TCR sequences made up an early release that covered approximately 650 HLA-typed donors. Alongside the repertoire data, information on donor age, sex, ethnicity and CMV serostatus was compiled. The research as a whole found: A later analysis found that TCR association rates varied across HLA loci, with DRB1 alleles showing the most associated TCRs and HLA-C alleles the fewest. Most CMV-associated TCR beta chains appeared to be HLA-restricted in a later analysis, and the HLA associations seemed to be driven largely by CMV exposure. According to the authors, the approach could potentially be generalized to other disease states and immunological phenotypes. Strong co-occurrence of HLA alleles, especially DR and DQ, made assigning TCR associations to individual alleles difficult. Compared with equally common non-associated chains, HLA-associated TCR beta chains in a later analysis were more clonally expanded and had lower generation probabilities. According to a later analysis, parvovirus B19, influenza, CMV and Epstein-Barr virus appeared linked to several top co-occurrence clusters. In this cohort, only TCR beta chains were sequenced, and detectable features were limited by the absence of alpha or paired-chain data. Across donors, most TCR sequences were observed very rarely, whereas some public TCRs were present in many individuals. A further reported finding was that TCR beta sequences accurately predicted the HLA-A and HLA-B alleles for most subjects in the first cohort. The classifier was reported to diagnose cytomegalovirus status with high specificity and sensitivity in both the original and validation cohorts. CMV serostatus was the only immune exposure information available for the cohort. A later genetic analysis associated a missense DCLRE1C variant with V-gene and J-gene trimming of TCR beta chains, and an independent cohort replicated the association. Linkage disequilibrium might explain the correlated functional status among segregating V segments, but an unknown experimental factor could not be excluded. Specific HLA alleles were associated with 16,951 TCR beta sequences at a false discovery rate of 0.05 in a later analysis. Compared with the roughly 700-donor mean, donors in an Asian-associated ancestry cluster had fewer N-insertions in productive TCRs, according to a later genetic analysis. A cluster of highly shared sequence variants was judged likely to be a technical artifact of the sequencing pipeline. The presence/absence analyses assumed that sequencing depth was roughly uniform across donors, and that assumption may not be true. Because some donors lacked HLA typing at each locus, the association tests relied only on the typed subset. An earlier analysis of several hundred of the donors showed that most TCR beta V segments appeared in productive rearrangements either about 87% or about 30% of the time, which broadly matched IMGT annotations. Three of the identified cytomegalovirus-associated TCR beta chains were confirmed in vitro to be specific for cytomegalovirus antigens. Because counts were too low, 15 or so rarely observed V segments, including chromosome 9 orphons, were excluded from the earlier analysis of 587 of the donors. In the study, some 160 TCR beta chains were listed as associated with cytomegalovirus.

The cohort consisted of hundreds of healthy bone marrow donors. All cohort members were sampled while nominally healthy, although unrecorded immune exposures were likely present. The donor tested CMV seronegative and was one of the 352 seronegative cohort members. A peripheral blood sample was provided by each donor, and peripheral blood mononuclear cells were used for TCR beta sequencing. Genomic DNA extraction from the blood cell samples was performed with the Qiagen DNeasy Blood Extraction Kit. Libraries were made using the immunoSEQ multiplex PCR assay. The multiplex PCR relied on a mix of 60 forward primers for TCR Vbeta segments and 13 reverse primers for TCR Jbeta segments. A multiplex PCR assay on genomic DNA amplified the CDR3 region of rearranged TCR beta genes. The amplified TCR beta libraries were sequenced on the Illumina HiSeq System as 87-base-pair reads. As for the authors' bioinformatics: Across the 670 or so repertoires, a later analysis counted around 80 million unique TCR beta chains, around 11 million of which were shared by at least two donors. A nearest-neighbor algorithm error-corrected the raw reads and collapsed the reads into unique sequences, merging closely related sequences to remove PCR and sequencing errors. To assign V, D and J gene segments, CDR3 sequences were aligned to IMGT reference sequences. For a sequence to be retained, a match of at least six nucleotides to both a V gene segment and a J gene segment was required. A rearrangement counted as productive if the CDR3 had no stop codons and remained in frame with V and J, and every other rearrangement counted as non-productive. Following IMGT convention, CDR3 was defined as the stretch from the second conserved V-encoded cysteine to the conserved J-encoded phenylalanine. The earlier analysis of fewer than 700 of the donors excluded sequences that lacked an unambiguous match to a single V gene segment. In an earlier analysis of 587 of the donors, a V segment was called functional when productive rearrangements were above 56.7%, and segregating when the standard deviation between donors exceeded 5%. A statistical classification framework was developed to diagnose cytomegalovirus status using the catalog of TCR beta chain sequences. A later analysis assigned V and J genes by comparing TCR nucleotide sequences with IMGT/GENE-DB human TR gene sequences. Using the TCRdist pipeline, a later analysis assigned CDR3 sequences along with most-parsimonious VDJ recombination scenarios. In a later analysis, each TCR beta chain was defined by its CDR3 amino acid sequence together with its V-gene family, and reads lacking a unique V-gene family were excluded. A later analysis removed over 500 highly shared, low-generation-probability nucleotide sequences to deal with suspected cross-contamination and a sequencing artifact. For each public chain, a later analysis derived a clonal expansion index from normalized ranks of inferred template counts within each repertoire. A later analysis computed generation probabilities with a VDJ recombination model fitted to out-of-frame rearrangements, and checked the results against IGoR. A later analysis scored TCR-TCR, TCR-HLA and TCR-CMV co-occurrence with hypergeometric tests, applying a repertoire-size bias correction to TCR pairs. To estimate false discovery rates, a later analysis permuted the HLA or CMV assignments 20 times. In a later analysis, co-occurring TCRs were grouped using DBSCAN, and TCRdist sequence similarity was added for clustering within HLA-allele-positive subsets. Co-occurrence clustering excluded repertoires with fewer than 30,000 or more than 120,000 public chains, plus five with anomalous nucleotide sharing. TCRdb took this table from immuneACCESS and kept in-frame rearrangements with V and J called. Such tables lack part of the clones; where checked against another copy, unresolved V genes explain under half of the gap, and the rest is unexplained. For V, J and clone size, that table is used; D and trimming come from the DNA. Recorded for this sample are 160,000 or so clones; almost 80% of them occurred a single time. The ten largest clones take up under 1.5% of the sample.

With respect to this clone: Its antigen specificity is not known. No per-base quality is available; no much larger clone lies one base away. Within the sample, other DNA sequences also encode this same CDR3.

This TCR was recovered from a man aged 25-45 years in good health and CMV-seronegative. Sample: PBMCs.

The DNA reads TGTGCCAGCAGCTCAGACAGGGTCCATGGCTACACCTTC. Its protein product is CASSSDRVHGYTF. The chain uses TRBV7-2 and TRBJ1-2, with 7 bases in between that match TRBD1. There are 13 amino acids in the CDR3, from cysteine to phenylalanine inclusive. Only the CDR3 DNA stays, 39 bases, in frame from base 1. From the germline V gene, CDR1 is SGHTA and CDR2 is FQGNSA. For this chain, trimming is 4 bases at the V end and 6 bases at the J end, and the number of junction bases without a gene match is 5. Beyond the CDR3, the reference TRBV7-2 and TRBJ1-2 genes provide the residues; the full variable domain reads: GAGVSQSPSNKVTEKGKDVELRCDPISGHTALYWYRQSLGQGLEFLIYFQGNSAPDKSGLPSDRFSAERTGGSVSTLTIQRTQQEDSAVYLCASSSDRVHGYTFGSGTRLTVV.